Shown below are 24 T cell receptor beta chains from a single sample sequenced in a study of blood T cell repertoires in COVID-19. Only in-frame clones appear in the TCRdb table, and some are missing; sequencing was by immunoSEQ multiplex PCR. This table has around 250,000 clones, around 93% appearing once. Sequencing was done on a sample of PBMCs or T cells enriched from blood (not recorded which). Source of these receptors: a man aged 40-55 years who had been exposed to COVID-19.

The chain combines TRBV10-3 with TRBJ1-1, with 8 bases matching TRBD1. This CDR3 region has 14 residues. Per the germline V gene, CDR1 is ENHRY and CDR2 is SYGVKD. Unmatched junction bases numbered 7, after V lost 5 bases and J lost 5 bases. CDR3: CAISSGQGGTEAFF. DNA of the CDR3: TGTGCCATCAGTTCAGGACAGGGTGGGACTGAAGCTTTCTTT.

This clone was counted between two and nine times. The gene calls are TRBV5-5 and TRBJ2-5, with D perhaps matching TRBD1 (5 bases). The CDR3 loop spans 16 amino acids. The germline V and J ends were trimmed by 1 base and 2 bases, with 15 bases remaining between them. Per germline, CDR1 SGHKS and CDR2 YYEKEE (reference sequence). The DNA for the CDR3 is TGTGCCAGCAGCTTGTGGGGCCTCGTGGCGCAAGAGACCCAGTACTTC. Its translation: CASSLWGLVAQETQYF.

The chain has TRBV7-9 and TRBJ2-1; 7 bases match TRBD1. Germline CDR1 and CDR2: SEHNR and FQNEAQ (reference sequence). The V gene end was trimmed by 0 bases and the J gene end by 6 bases; junction bases not matched to a gene: 5. The CDR3 is 15 amino acids. The chain's CDR3 is CASSLARGRFNEQFF. The DNA of the CDR3 is TGTGCCAGCAGCTTAGCTAGGGGGCGCTTCAATGAGCAGTTCTTC.

This clone was seen only once. The chain employs TRBV18 and TRBJ1-5, with 7 nucleotides matching TRBD1. The germline CDR1 and CDR2 sequences are KGHSH and LQKENI. V dropped 4 bases and J dropped 7; count of bases not matched to a gene: 7. The CDR3 consists of 14 residues. The CDR3 DNA reads as TGTGCCAGCTCACAAGGACAGGAAGGGCAGCCCCAGCATTTT. Its protein is CASSQGQEGQPQHF. The entire variable domain, with the rest obtained from reference TRBV18 and TRBJ1-5, is as follows: NAGVMQNPRHLVRRRGQEARLRCSPMKGHSHVYWYRQLPEEGLKFMVYLQKENIIDESGMPKERFSAEFPKEGPSILRIQQVVRGDSAAYFCASSQGQEGQPQHFGDGTRLSIL.

The chain employs TRBV7-5 and TRBJ1-4; TRBD1, as called in the table, went unchecked against the DNA. TRBV7-5 is a pseudogene segment. This CDR3 contains 14 residues. The CDR3 loop is CVRSSYRGNEKLFF. Here the CDR3 DNA reads TGTGTCAGAAGCTCTTACAGGGGTAATGAAAAACTGTTTTTT.

This chain links TRBV4-1 with TRBJ2-7; 10 bases agree with TRBD1. The germline CDR1 and CDR2 sequences are MGHRA and YSYEKL. Trimming cost V 1 base and J 6 bases; bases outside gene matches: 3. The CDR3 is made up of 14 amino acids. The CDR3 DNA is TGCGCCAGCAGCCAAGTGGGACAGGGGTCCGAGCAGTACTTC. Its translation is CASSQVGQGSEQYF.

The chain joins TRBV6-1 to TRBJ1-2; D is unresolved. With 4 bases removed from V and 0 bases from J, the gap between germline ends came to 15 bases. CDR1 MNHNS and CDR2 SASEGT come from the germline V gene. This CDR3 region has 16 residues. The CDR3, as DNA: TGTGCCAGCAGTGTCCATCCAAGAGTTGCTAACTATGGCTACACCTTC. Protein product: CASSVHPRVANYGYTF.

This chain connects TRBV6-5 to TRBJ1-2, with TRBD1 as a possible D gene (6 bases). Trimming stripped 6 bases from V and 5 bases from J, with 16 bases between. Germline V lookup: CDR1 MNHEY, CDR2 SVGAGI. The CDR3 covers 14 residues. CDR3 bases: TGTGCCAGCAGAGCAACACAGGGTCCTTATGGCTACACCTTC. Protein product: CASRATQGPYGYTF.

The gene calls are TRBV11-3 and TRBJ1-2; possible D gene TRBD1, 6 bases. V gave up 5 bases and J gave up 3 bases, with 16 bases separating them. Germline loops: CDR1 SGHNT, CDR2 YENEEA. The CDR3 extends over 15 amino acids. CDR3 DNA: TGTGCCAGCAGCCCCACAGGGTTTCTTGACTATGGCTACACCTTC. Its protein is CASSPTGFLDYGYTF.

This clone was observed a handful of times. The chain links TRBV27 to TRBJ2-2; D possibly corresponds to TRBD1 (6 bases). The CDR3 has 17 residues. Germline assignment: CDR1 MNHEY and CDR2 SMNVEV (reference sequence). Trimming took off 1 base at V and 6 bases at J, with 18 bases between the two ends. CDR3 bases: TGTGCCAGCAGTTTATATGGGACACTGCCCACAGCCGGGGAGCTGTTTTTT. Translated, it gives CASSLYGTLPTAGELFF.

The V call is TRBV19, the J call TRBJ2-7, with TRBD2 matching over 7 bases. CDR1 and CDR2 (germline): LNHDA, SQIVND (reference sequence). The CDR3 sequence is 15 residues long. The V gene end was trimmed by 5 bases and the J gene end by 2 bases; junction bases not matched to a gene: 9. CDR3 sequence (DNA): TGTGCCAGTAGTCCTTGGGAGGGCGTGGCCTACGAGCAGTACTTC. This gives the protein CASSPWEGVAYEQYF.

The chain combines TRBV7-9 with TRBJ2-5; tentatively, D is TRBD2 (6 bases). The V gene's germline CDR1 is SEHNR and CDR2 FQNEAQ (reference sequence). The CDR3 consists of 17 residues. V shed 1 base and J shed 0 bases, with 15 bases lying between them. This CDR3 is CASSLGGVGGNQETQYF. CDR3 DNA sequence: TGTGCCAGCAGCTTAGGCGGGGTCGGGGGAAACCAAGAGACCCAGTACTTC.

This clone was counted once. The rearrangement uses TRBV7-9 and TRBJ1-2, with D maybe TRBD1 (5 bases). Trimming removed 0 bases from V and 2 bases from J, with 10 bases in between. CDR1 SEHNR and CDR2 FQNEAQ come from the germline V gene (reference sequence). The CDR3 consists of 15 residues. The CDR3 nucleotides read TGTGCCAGCAGCTTAGCGGCGACAGCAAACTATGGCTACACCTTC. Protein sequence: CASSLAATANYGYTF.

The chain uses TRBV28 and TRBJ1-6; TRBD1 is a possible D gene (5 bases). This CDR3 contains 14 residues. Trimming pared 4 bases from V and 4 bases from J, leaving 8 bases between. Germline V gene lookup returns CDR1 MDHEN and CDR2 SYDVKM. The DNA for the CDR3 is TGTGCCAGCAGTTCCGACAGTTATAATTCACCCCTCCACTTT. It codes for CASSSDSYNSPLHF.

The chain joins TRBV28 to TRBJ2-7, with D perhaps TRBD1 (5 bases). This CDR3 is 12 amino acids long. Germline V gene lookup returns CDR1 MDHEN and CDR2 SYDVKM. V dropped 5 bases and J dropped 6 bases, with 11 bases sitting between them. CDR3 loop: CASSIQGSEQYF. The CDR3 DNA is TGTGCCAGCAGTATCCAGGGATCCGAGCAGTACTTC.

The V gene is TRBV5-4, the J gene TRBJ2-1; D is uncertain. The length of the CDR3 is 15 residues. CDR1 SGHNT and CDR2 YYREEE come from the germline V gene (reference sequence). V was pared by 0 bases and J by 0 bases, with 7 bases between. CDR3 amino acids: CASSLGSSSYNEQFF. The CDR3 nucleotides read TGTGCCAGCAGCTTGGGGTCTAGCTCCTACAATGAGCAGTTCTTC.

The gene calls are TRBV2 and TRBJ1-1; possible D gene TRBD1, 6 bases. CDR1 SNHLY and CDR2 FYNNEI come from the germline V gene. V lost 6 bases and J 5 bases, leaving 19 bases between the germline ends. The CDR3 sequence is 15 residues long. The CDR3 reads CASRGDPGARTEAFF. The CDR3 coding sequence is TGTGCCAGCAGGGGAGACCCAGGGGCGCGAACTGAAGCTTTCTTT.

This clone showed up just a few times. The chain is built from TRBV19 and TRBJ1-5, with 8 positions matching TRBD1. V gave up 5 bases and J gave up 4 bases; unmatched junction bases: 7. This CDR3 contains 15 residues. The germline V gene encodes CDR1 LNHDA and CDR2 SQIVND (reference sequence). The CDR3 protein is CASSFPGQVNQPQHF. DNA of the CDR3: TGTGCCAGTAGTTTTCCGGGACAGGTAAATCAGCCCCAGCATTTT.

CDR3 loop: CASSRIDRDGETQYF. CDR3 coding DNA: TGTGCCAGCAGCCGAATAGACAGGGATGGGGAGACCCAGTACTTC. V is TRBV28 and J is TRBJ2-5; 7 nucleotides align to TRBD1. The CDR3 has 15 amino acids. CDR1 is MDHEN and CDR2 is SYDVKM in the germline V gene. Losses at the gene ends were 6 bases for V and 5 bases for J; bases not matched to a gene: 12.

This clone was seen only once. The chain uses TRBV4-1 and TRBJ1-1; D call uncertain. The CDR3 spans 14 residues. Trimming cost V 1 base and J 6 bases, with 12 bases left between them. The germline V gene has CDR1 MGHRA and CDR2 YSYEKL. Here the CDR3 DNA reads TGCGCCAGCAGCCAAGTCTTAACATCGCCTGAAGCTTTCTTT. Amino acids: CASSQVLTSPEAFF.

The J gene is TRBJ2-1, the V gene TRBV10-3, with D tentatively TRBD2 (6 bases). Trimming cost V 9 bases and J 9 bases, with 18 bases left between them. Germline CDR1 ENHRY, CDR2 SYGVKD. CDR3 length: 13 amino acids. The chain's CDR3 is CAISTGSGSEQFF. Here the CDR3 DNA reads TGTGCCATAAGCACCGGGAGCGGCAGTGAGCAGTTCTTC.

The V call is TRBV19, the J call TRBJ1-3; D is perhaps TRBD1 (5 bases). CDR1 is LNHDA and CDR2 is SQIVND in the germline V gene (reference sequence). The V end lost 9 bases, the J end lost 4 bases, and 10 bases lay between the germline ends. The CDR3 runs 12 residues. CDR3 amino acids: CASRQSGNTIYF. The CDR3 region has the DNA TGTGCCAGCCGACAGAGCGGAAACACCATATATTTT.

This rearrangement joins TRBV5-4 to TRBJ1-2; TRBD1 agrees at 8 bases. CDR1 and CDR2 from the germline V gene are SGHNT and YYREEE (reference sequence). This CDR3 comprises 16 residues. The V and J ends lost 2 bases and 7 bases, in that order; junction bases with no gene match: 13. CDR3 in DNA: TGTGCCAGCAGCTTCTTAACCTTGGACAGGGATTTTGGCTACACCTTC. Encoded protein: CASSFLTLDRDFGYTF.

Concerning this clone: This sample includes further DNA sequences coding for the same CDR3. The chain links TRBV18 to TRBJ1-5, with D perhaps TRBD1 (5 bases). The CDR3 extends over 15 amino acids. V was cut by 0 bases and J by 4 bases, with 10 bases left in between. The germline CDR1 and CDR2 sequences are KGHSH and LQKENI. The CDR3 protein is CASSPPGGGNQPQHF. In DNA form, the CDR3 reads TGTGCCAGCTCACCACCGGGGGGAGGGAATCAGCCCCAGCATTTT.